A single T cell receptor (beta chain) is shown here with its context. TCRdb analysed the 5' RACE reads with MiXCR anew, one entry per CDR3 protein. The sample holds around 67,000 distinct CDR3 sequences, about 16% seen once. This sample was included in a study of HIV-infected patients and healthy controls. In germline, CDR1 is LGHDT, CDR2 YNNKEL (reference sequence). With 5 bases removed from V and 4 bases from J, the gap between germline ends came to 9 bases. The CDR3 has 12 residues. This sequence originates from a human donor in good health. The sequenced material came from CD4+ T cells from blood. V is TRBV3-1 and J is TRBJ2-7; tentative D call: TRBD2 (5 bases). CDR3 protein: CASSTRAYEQYF. DNA for the CDR3: TGTGCCAGCAGCACGAGGGCGTACGAGCAGTACTTC.